This is a list of T cell receptor beta chains from one sample in a study of T-cell memory formation after mild COVID-19. TCRdb fed the 5' RACE reads into MiXCR, producing one record per CDR3 protein. Here the sample spans 30,000 to 45,000 distinct CDR3 sequences, over 9.5% being singletons. Sequenced sample: PBMCs or a T cell subset sorted from them (not recorded which). These receptors all come from a young man who had mild COVID-19 (a few samples of this study predate the infection). Cell type and time point are not known. Both conserved end residues are part of each CDR3. D genes are given only for firm matches. Clone size, where shown, is once, few, many, or a class for clones that have expanded.

D	V	J	size	CDR3	DNA
.	TRBV7-2	TRBJ1-1	.	CASSSSLRTAFF	TGTGCCAGCAGCTCCAGCCTTAGGACAGCTTTCTTT
.	TRBV27	TRBJ2-3	many	CASSLLGGTSTDTQYF	TGTGCCAGCAGTTTACTAGGCGGAACTAGCACAGATACGCAGTATTTT
.	TRBV7-2	TRBJ2-7	many	CASSLDGGLPREQYF	TGTGCCAGCAGCTTAGACGGGGGCCTACCTCGCGAGCAGTACTTC
.	TRBV5-6	TRBJ2-5	few	CASSSTGLVGRGAQYF	TGTGCCAGCAGCTCAACAGGCCTGGTTGGCCGCGGGGCCCAGTACTTC
.	TRBV5-5	TRBJ2-3	many	CASSLAYRSSSSTDTQYF	TGTGCCAGCAGCTTGGCCTATAGGAGCTCGTCTAGCACAGATACGCAGTATTTT
.	TRBV9	TRBJ1-3	many	CASSVEGNSGNTIYF	TGTGCCAGCAGCGTAGAGGGGAACTCTGGAAACACCATATATTTT
.	TRBV4-2	TRBJ2-2	many	CASSQSRGLNTGELFF	TGTGCCAGCAGCCAGTCCCGGGGGCTAAACACCGGGGAGCTGTTTTTT
.	TRBV20-1	TRBJ2-5	many	CSASPRAGRQETQYF	TGCAGTGCCTCGCCCAGGGCCGGGCGCCAAGAGACCCAGTACTTC
TRBD1	TRBV4-1	TRBJ1-1	many	CASSQVTIGTGYTEAFF	TGCGCCAGCAGCCAAGTAACTATAGGGACAGGGTACACTGAAGCTTTCTTT
TRBD2	TRBV7-9	TRBJ2-3	many	CASSPRSSGNTDTQYF	TGTGCCAGCAGCCCCCGGAGTAGCGGGAACACAGATACGCAGTATTTT
.	TRBV6-2/TRBV6-3	TRBJ2-6	many	CASSPSSSGANVLTF	TGTGCCAGCAGCCCGTCGTCCTCTGGGGCCAACGTCCTGACTTTC
TRBD1	TRBV6-5	TRBJ1-6	many	CASSYGGTGNSPLHF	TGTGCCAGCAGTTACGGGGGGACAGGGAATTCACCCCTCCACTTT
.	TRBV6-2/TRBV6-3	TRBJ1-4	many	CASSPGDEKLFF	TGTGCCAGCAGTCCCGGGGATGAAAAACTGTTTTTT
.	TRBV7-9	TRBJ2-5	many	CASSLSGSTETQYF	TGTGCCAGCAGCTTATCCGGCTCCACGGAGACCCAGTACTTC
.	TRBV7-8	TRBJ1-6	many	CASSLGALSSYNSPLHF	TGTGCCAGCAGCTTAGGGGCTTTGAGCTCCTATAATTCACCCCTCCACTTT
.	TRBV4-3	TRBJ1-1	many	CASSRSVLNTEAFF	TGCGCCAGCAGCCGATCCGTACTGAACACTGAAGCTTTCTTT
.	TRBV10-2	TRBJ2-3	many	CASLGAADTQYF	TGCGCCAGCCTCGGGGCCGCAGATACGCAGTATTTT
.	TRBV19	TRBJ2-5	.	CASSQSGRETQYF	TGTGCCAGTAGTCAAAGTGGTCGAGAGACCCAGTACTTC